These 2 T cell receptor beta chains were all obtained from the same sample, sequenced in a study of blood T cell repertoires in COVID-19. Libraries were prepared by immunoSEQ multiplex PCR; TCRdb keeps only in-frame clonotypes and omits some of them. The sample lists roughly 50,000 clones; about 88% were seen once. Source material: peripheral blood. Receptors were obtained from a woman aged 60-70 years with active COVID-19.

The chain is built from TRBV2 and TRBJ2-7; 8 nucleotides line up with TRBD1. With V trimmed by 6 bases and J by 3 bases, 10 bases remained unmatched. The length of the CDR3 is 15 residues. The germline CDR1 and CDR2 sequences are SNHLY and FYNNEI. In DNA, the CDR3 is TGTGCCAGCAGCCTGAGGACAGGGACCTACTACGAGCAGTACTTC. It yields the protein CASSLRTGTYYEQYF.

The chain is built from TRBV6-2 or TRBV6-3 and TRBJ1-5; D may be TRBD1 (5 bases). V gave up 6 bases and J gave up 7 bases, with 16 bases separating them. This CDR3 contains 14 residues. In germline, CDR1 is MNHEY, CDR2 SVGEGT. In DNA form, the CDR3 reads TGTGCCAGCAGCACGCAGGGAGCGGGCCAGCCCCAGCATTTT. This gives the protein CASSTQGAGQPQHF.